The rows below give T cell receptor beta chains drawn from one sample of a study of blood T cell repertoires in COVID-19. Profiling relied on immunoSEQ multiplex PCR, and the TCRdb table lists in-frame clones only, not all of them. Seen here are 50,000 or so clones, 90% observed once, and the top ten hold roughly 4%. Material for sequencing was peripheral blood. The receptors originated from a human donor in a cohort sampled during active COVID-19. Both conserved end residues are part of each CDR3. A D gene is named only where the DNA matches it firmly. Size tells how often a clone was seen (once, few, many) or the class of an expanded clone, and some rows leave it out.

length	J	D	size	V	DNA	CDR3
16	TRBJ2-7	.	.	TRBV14	TGTGCCAGCAGCACACGATACAGGGCAAGCTCCTACGAGCAGTACTTC	CASSTRYRASSYEQYF
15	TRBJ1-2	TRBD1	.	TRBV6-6	TGTGCCAGCAGTACACGGACAGGGGGAAACTATGGCTACACCTTC	CASSTRTGGNYGYTF
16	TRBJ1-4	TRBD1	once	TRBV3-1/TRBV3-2	TGTGCCAGCACCGTTCAAAAGACAGGGGGAGGTGAAAAACTGTTTTTT	CASTVQKTGGGEKLFF
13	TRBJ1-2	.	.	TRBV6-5	TGTGCCAGCAGTACGCCTAGTAACTATGGCTACACCTTC	CASSTPSNYGYTF
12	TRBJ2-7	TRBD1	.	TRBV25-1	TGTGCCAGCCTTGGACAGGTCCACGAGCAGTACTTC	CASLGQVHEQYF
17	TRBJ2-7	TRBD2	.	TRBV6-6	TGTGCCAGCAGTCGCTTCTTTAGCGGGAGGGCCGTCACCGAGCAGTACTTC	CASSRFFSGRAVTEQYF
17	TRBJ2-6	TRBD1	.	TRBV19	TGTGCCAGTAGTATAGGACAGGGCTCATCTGGGGCCAACGTCCTGACTTTC	CASSIGQGSSGANVLTF
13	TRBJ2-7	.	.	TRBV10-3	TGTGCCATCACCCGGGGAGGAGGTTACGAGCAGTACTTC	CAITRGGGYEQYF
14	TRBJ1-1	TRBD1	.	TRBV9	TGTGCCAGCAGCGTAGACCAGGGGGACACTGAAGCTTTCTTT	CASSVDQGDTEAFF
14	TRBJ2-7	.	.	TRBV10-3	TGTGCCATCAGTGAGCCCGGGAACTCCTACGAGCAGTACTTC	CAISEPGNSYEQYF
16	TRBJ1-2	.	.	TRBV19	TGTGCCAGTAGTATAGATCTGCCAGGATTATCTTTTGGCTACACCTTC	CASSIDLPGLSFGYTF
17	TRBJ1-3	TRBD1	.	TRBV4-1	TGCGCCAGCAGCCAAGGCGGACAGGGAAAGACTGGAAACACCATATATTTT	CASSQGGQGKTGNTIYF
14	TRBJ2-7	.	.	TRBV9	TGTGCCAGCAGCGTAGACGACAGGCCCTACGAGCAGTACTTC	CASSVDDRPYEQYF
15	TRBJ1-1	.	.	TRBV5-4	TGTGCCAGCAGCCAAAACAGGGTGGTGAACACTGAAGCTTTCTTT	CASSQNRVVNTEAFF
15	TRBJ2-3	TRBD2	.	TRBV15	TGTGCCACCAGCAAAACTAGCGGGAATACAGATACGCAGTATTTT	CATSKTSGNTDTQYF
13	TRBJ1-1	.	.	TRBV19	TGTGCCAGTAGTATAGATTGGGCCACTGAAGCTTTCTTT	CASSIDWATEAFF
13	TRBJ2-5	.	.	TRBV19	TGTGCCAGCACTCGGGACATCGGAGAGACCCAGTACTTC	CASTRDIGETQYF
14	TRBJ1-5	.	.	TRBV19	TGTGCCAGTAGTCTGTGGAGGGGTAATCAGCCCCAGCATTTT	CASSLWRGNQPQHF